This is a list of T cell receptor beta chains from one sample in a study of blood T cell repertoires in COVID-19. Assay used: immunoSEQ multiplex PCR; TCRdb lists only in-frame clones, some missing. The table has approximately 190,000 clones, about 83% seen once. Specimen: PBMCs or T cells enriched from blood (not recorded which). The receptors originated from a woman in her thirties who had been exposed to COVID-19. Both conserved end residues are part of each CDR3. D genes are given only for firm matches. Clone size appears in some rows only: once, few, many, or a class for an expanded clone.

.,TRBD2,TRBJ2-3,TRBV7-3,CASSFSGGAADTQYF,TGTGCCAGCAGCTTCAGCGGGGGGGCCGCAGATACGCAGTATTTT
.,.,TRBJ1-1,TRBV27,CASSARNTEAFF,TGTGCCAGCAGTGCGAGGAACACTGAAGCTTTCTTT
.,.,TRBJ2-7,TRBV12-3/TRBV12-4,CASSLGGIYEQYF,TGTGCCAGCAGTTTAGGAGGGATCTACGAGCAGTACTTC
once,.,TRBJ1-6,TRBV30,CAWSGSGNSPLHF,TGTGCCTGGAGTGGCTCGGGTAATTCACCCCTCCACTTT
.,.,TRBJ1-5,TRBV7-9,CASSFSERGGQPQHF,TGTGCCAGCAGCTTCTCGGAGAGGGGAGGTCAGCCCCAGCATTTT
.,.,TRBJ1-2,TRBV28,CASSQKTVYGYTF,TGTGCCAGCAGCCAAAAGACAGTCTATGGCTACACCTTC
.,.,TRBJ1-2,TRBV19,CASSEEARTSGYTF,TGTGCCAGTAGTGAGGAGGCCCGCACTAGTGGCTACACCTTC
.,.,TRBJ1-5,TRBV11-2,CASSSQGKGNQPQHF,TGTGCCAGCAGCTCCCAGGGGAAGGGCAATCAGCCCCAGCATTTT
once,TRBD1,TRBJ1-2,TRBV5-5,CASSFAGRGRPNYGYTF,TGTGCCAGCAGCTTCGCCGGCAGGGGGCGGCCTAACTATGGCTACACCTTC
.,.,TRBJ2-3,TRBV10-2,CASTSDSWSTDTQYF,TGCGCCAGCACCTCGGACAGTTGGAGCACAGATACGCAGTATTTT
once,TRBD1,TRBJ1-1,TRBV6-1,CASSRDRGDTEAFF,TGTGCCAGCAGCAGAGACAGGGGCGACACTGAAGCTTTCTTT
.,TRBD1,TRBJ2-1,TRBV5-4,CASSPRGTGQNEQFF,TGTGCCAGCAGCCCTCGAGGGACAGGACAAAATGAGCAGTTCTTC
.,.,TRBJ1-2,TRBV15,CATSRDWQGNYGYTF,TGTGCCACCAGCAGAGATTGGCAGGGGAACTATGGCTACACCTTC
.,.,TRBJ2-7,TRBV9,CASSATYEQYF,TGTGCCAGCAGCGCTACCTACGAGCAGTACTTC
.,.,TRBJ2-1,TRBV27,CASFTGGTYNEQFF,TGTGCCAGCTTCACCGGGGGAACCTACAATGAGCAGTTCTTC
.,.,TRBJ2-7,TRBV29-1,CSVVPGRGSSYEQYF,TGCAGCGTTGTCCCTGGGAGGGGGAGCTCCTACGAGCAGTACTTC
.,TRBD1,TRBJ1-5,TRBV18,CASSPPTGKNQPQHF,TGTGCCAGCTCACCGCCGACAGGGAAAAATCAGCCCCAGCATTTT
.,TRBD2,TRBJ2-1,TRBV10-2,CASRLNSGGGNEQFF,TGCGCCAGCAGACTAAATAGCGGGGGGGGAAATGAGCAGTTCTTC
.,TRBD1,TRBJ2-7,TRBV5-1,CASSLTGADEQYF,TGCGCCAGCAGCTTGACAGGGGCCGACGAGCAGTACTTC
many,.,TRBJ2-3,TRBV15,CATTRESTDTQYF,TGTGCCACCACCCGAGAATCGACAGATACGCAGTATTTT
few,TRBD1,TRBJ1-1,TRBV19,CASSLRTGTEAFF,TGTGCCAGTAGTCTCCGGACAGGCACTGAAGCTTTCTTT
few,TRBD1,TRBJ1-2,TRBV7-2,CASSLEGQRDYGYTF,TGTGCCAGCAGCTTGGAGGGACAGAGAGACTATGGCTACACCTTC
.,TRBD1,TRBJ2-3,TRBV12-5,CASGLDHRQGANTDTQYF,TGTGCTAGTGGTTTGGACCACCGACAGGGGGCCAACACAGATACGCAGTATTTT
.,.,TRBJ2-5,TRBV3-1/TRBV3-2,CASSQDLGPETQYF,TGTGCCAGCAGCCAAGATTTGGGCCCAGAGACCCAGTACTTC
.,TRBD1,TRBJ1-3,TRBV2,CASRAQGAPGNTIYF,TGTGCCAGCAGGGCACAGGGGGCGCCTGGAAACACCATATATTTT
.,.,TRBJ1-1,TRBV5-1,CASSLRQVNTEAFF,TGCGCCAGCAGCTTGAGGCAGGTGAACACTGAAGCTTTCTTT
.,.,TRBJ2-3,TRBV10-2,CASSGQTTLGWDTQYF,TGCGCCAGCAGTGGTCAGACTACACTGGGTTGGGATACGCAGTATTTT
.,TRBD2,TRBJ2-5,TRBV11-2,CASSSPRGSVSETQYF,TGTGCCAGCAGTTCCCCCCGCGGGAGCGTCAGTGAGACCCAGTACTTC
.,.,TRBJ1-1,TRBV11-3,CASSPPNRGNTEAFF,TGTGCCAGCAGCCCCCCGAACCGCGGGAACACTGAAGCTTTCTTT
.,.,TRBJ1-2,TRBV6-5,CASSYAAVYGYTF,TGTGCCAGCAGTTACGCGGCAGTCTATGGCTACACCTTC
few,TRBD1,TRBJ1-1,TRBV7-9,CASSFLSPPQGSNTEAFF,TGTGCCAGCAGCTTTTTATCCCCCCCACAGGGGTCGAACACTGAAGCTTTCTTT
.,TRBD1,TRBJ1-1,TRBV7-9,CASSRGQGASTEAFF,TGTGCCAGCAGCAGAGGACAGGGGGCAAGCACTGAAGCTTTCTTT
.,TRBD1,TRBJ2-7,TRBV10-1,CASSQGRGLFYEQYF,TGCGCCAGCAGCCAGGGCAGGGGGCTTTTCTACGAGCAGTACTTC
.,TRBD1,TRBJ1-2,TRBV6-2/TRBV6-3,CASSPSGTGPPANYGYTF,TGTGCCAGCAGTCCCTCCGGGACAGGGCCTCCGGCTAACTATGGCTACACCTTC
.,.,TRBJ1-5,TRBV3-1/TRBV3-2,CASSQAMGDSNQPQHF,TGTGCCAGCAGCCAAGCAATGGGCGACAGCAATCAGCCCCAGCATTTT
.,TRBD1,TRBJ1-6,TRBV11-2,CASRQVVQGYNSPLHF,TGTGCCAGCAGACAAGTGGTACAGGGGTATAATTCACCCCTCCACTTT
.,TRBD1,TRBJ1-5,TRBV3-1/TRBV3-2,CASSQGRMVFSTGLNQPQHF,TGTGCCAGCAGCCAAGGGAGAATGGTGTTTTCGACAGGGCTAAATCAGCCCCAGCATTTT
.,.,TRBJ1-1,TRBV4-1,CASSQDISQGFYTEAFF,TGCGCCAGCAGCCAAGATATTTCGCAGGGCTTTTACACTGAAGCTTTCTTT
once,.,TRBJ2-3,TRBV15,CATSSLSQGGQYF,TGTGCCACCAGCAGTTTGTCGCAGGGTGGTCAGTATTTT
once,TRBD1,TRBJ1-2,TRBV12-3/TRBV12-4,CASSPGGNGYTF,TGTGCCAGCAGTCCAGGGGGAAATGGCTACACCTTC
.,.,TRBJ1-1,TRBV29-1,CSVGPRANRNTEAFF,TGCAGCGTGGGCCCGAGGGCCAACAGGAACACTGAAGCTTTCTTT
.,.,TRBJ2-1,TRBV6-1,CASSEAETRAYNEQFF,TGTGCCAGCAGTGAAGCGGAAACGAGGGCTTACAATGAGCAGTTCTTC
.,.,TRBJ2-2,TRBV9,CASSVAAGELFF,TGTGCCAGCAGCGTGGCCGCCGGGGAGCTGTTTTTT
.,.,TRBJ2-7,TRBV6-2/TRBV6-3,CASSYPGYEQYF,TGTGCCAGCAGTTACCCCGGCTACGAGCAGTACTTC
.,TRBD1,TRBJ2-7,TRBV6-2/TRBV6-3,CASSNRGPYEQYF,TGTGCCAGCAGTAACAGGGGTCCGTACGAGCAGTACTTC
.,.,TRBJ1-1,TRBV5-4,CASSSHPDLMSFF,TGTGCCAGCAGCTCGCACCCTGACTTGATGTCTTTCTTT
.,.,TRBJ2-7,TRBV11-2,CASSTLTRDNFYEQYF,TGTGCCAGCAGCACACTAACACGGGACAATTTCTACGAGCAGTACTTC